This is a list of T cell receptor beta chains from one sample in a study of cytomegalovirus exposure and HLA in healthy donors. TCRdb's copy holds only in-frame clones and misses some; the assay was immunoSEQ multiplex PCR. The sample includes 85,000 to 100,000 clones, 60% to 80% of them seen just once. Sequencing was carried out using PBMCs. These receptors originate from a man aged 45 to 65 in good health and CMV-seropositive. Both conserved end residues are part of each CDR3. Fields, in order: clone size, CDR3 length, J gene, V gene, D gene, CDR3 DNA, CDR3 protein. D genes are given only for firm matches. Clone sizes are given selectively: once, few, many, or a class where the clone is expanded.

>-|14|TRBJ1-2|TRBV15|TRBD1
TGTGCCACCAGCGAGACAGGGGATGGCTATGGCTACCCCTTC
CATSETGDGYGYPF
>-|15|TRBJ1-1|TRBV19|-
TGTGCCAGTAGTATAGACCTAGACAGGAACACTGAAGCTTTCTTT
CASSIDLDRNTEAFF
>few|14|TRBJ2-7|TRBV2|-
TGTGCCAGCAGTGAACAGCAGCCTGGGGGGGAGCAGTACTTC
CASSEQQPGGEQYF
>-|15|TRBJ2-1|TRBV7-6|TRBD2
TGTGCCAGCAGTAAGACTAGCGGGAGTTACAATGAGCAGTTCTTC
CASSKTSGSYNEQFF
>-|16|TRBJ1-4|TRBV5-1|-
TGCGCCAGCAGCTTAGGGGGGGCGTTCCGTGCTGAAAAACTGTTTTTT
CASSLGGAFRAEKLFF
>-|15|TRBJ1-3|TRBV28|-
TGTGCCAGCAGTCTAGAACAGGGTGCCGGAAACACCATATATTTT
CASSLEQGAGNTIYF
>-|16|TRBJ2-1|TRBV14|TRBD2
TGTGCCAGCAGCCAAGGCGGGCTAGCGGGACCGGATGAGCAGTTCTTC
CASSQGGLAGPDEQFF
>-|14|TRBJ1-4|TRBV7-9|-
TGTGCCAGCACCGGGATCTCAACTAATGAAAAACTGTTTTTT
CASTGISTNEKLFF
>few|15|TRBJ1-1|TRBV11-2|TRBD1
TGTGCCAGCAGCTTAGCAGGGACAGGACGGACTGAAGCTTTCTTT
CASSLAGTGRTEAFF
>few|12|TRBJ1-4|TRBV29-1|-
TGCAGCGTTGCAGGGGCTGGAGAAAAACTGTTTTTT
CSVAGAGEKLFF
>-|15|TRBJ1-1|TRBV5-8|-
TGTGCCAGCAGCTCCCAAGGACTCCTGAACACTGAAGCTTTCTTT
CASSSQGLLNTEAFF
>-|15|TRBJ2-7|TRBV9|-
-
CASSVGSGSSYEQHF
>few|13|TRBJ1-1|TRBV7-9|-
TGTGCCAGCAGCCCCGCAGGGAACACTGAAGCTTTCTTT
CASSPAGNTEAFF
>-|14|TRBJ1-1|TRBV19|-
TGTGCCAGTAGTGTTAACAGGGCGATCACTGAAGCTTTCTTT
CASSVNRAITEAFF
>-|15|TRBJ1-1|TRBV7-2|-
TGTGCCAGCAGCCGGCGAGTAACCGCGGGACCTGAAGCTTTCTTT
CASSRRVTAGPEAFF
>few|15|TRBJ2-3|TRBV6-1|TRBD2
TGTGCCACCCCCCCAGCGGGGCCTCCCCTGGGTACGCAGTATTTT
CATPPAGPPLGTQYF
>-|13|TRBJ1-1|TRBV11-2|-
TGTGCCAGCAGCTCAACAGGGCCCACTGAAGCTTTCTTT
CASSSTGPTEAFF
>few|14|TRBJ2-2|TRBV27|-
TGTGCCAGCAGATTCTGGACAGAGACCGGGGAGCTGTTTTTT
CASRFWTETGELFF
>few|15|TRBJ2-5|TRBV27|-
TGTGCCAGCAGTTCCCCCCAGGGGGGCGGAGAGACCCAGTACTTC
CASSSPQGGGETQYF
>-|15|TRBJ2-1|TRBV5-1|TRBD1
TGCGCCAGCAGCCCCCCTGGACAGGGGGCAAATGAGCAGTTCTTC
CASSPPGQGANEQFF
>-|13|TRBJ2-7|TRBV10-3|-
TGTGCCACCAACAGGGAACCCTCCTACGAGCAGTACTTC
CATNREPSYEQYF
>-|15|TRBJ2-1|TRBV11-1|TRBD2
TGTGCCAGCAGCCGAGAGCGGGGGGTGGCGCATGAGCAGTTCTTC
CASSRERGVAHEQFF
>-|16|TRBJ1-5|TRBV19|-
TGTGCCAGTAGTATAGCCATCAGGGTTGGCAATCAGCCCCAGCATTTT
CASSIAIRVGNQPQHF
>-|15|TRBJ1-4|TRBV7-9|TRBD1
TGTGCCAGCAGCTATTGGACAGGGGCAGTTGAAAAACTGTTTTTT
CASSYWTGAVEKLFF
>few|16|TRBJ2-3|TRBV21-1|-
TGTGCCAGCAGCAACGCGCAGGACAGACTTACAGATACGCAGTATTTT
CASSNAQDRLTDTQYF
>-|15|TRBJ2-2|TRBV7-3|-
TGTGCCAGCAGCCCAGAGGCTTCCAACACCGGGGGGCTGTTTTTT
CASSPEASNTGGLFF
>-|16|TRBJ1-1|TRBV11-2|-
TGTGCCAGCAGCTTTCAGTTGCCCAGGGCAGGAACTGAAGCTTTCTTT
CASSFQLPRAGTEAFF
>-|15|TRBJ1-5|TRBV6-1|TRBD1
TGTGCCACCACGACAGGGGGCTTGCGCAATCAGCCCCAGCATTTT
CATTTGGLRNQPQHF
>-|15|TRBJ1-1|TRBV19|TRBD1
TGTGCCAGTCGGACAGGGGATTTCGGTGACACTGAAGCTTTCTTT
CASRTGDFGDTEAFF
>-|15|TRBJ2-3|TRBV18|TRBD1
TGTGCCAGCTCACTACAGGGGGCTGGCACAGATACGCAGTATTTT
CASSLQGAGTDTQYF
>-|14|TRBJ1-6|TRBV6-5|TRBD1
TGTGCCAGCAGTCAGGACAGGGGACCATCACCCCTCCACTTT
CASSQDRGPSPLHF
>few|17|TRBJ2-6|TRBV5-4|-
TGTGCCAGCACTGGTACAGGGAGTTTCACTGGGGCCAACGTCCTGACTTTC
CASTGTGSFTGANVLTF
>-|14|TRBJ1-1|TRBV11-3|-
TGTGCCAGCAGCTTAGACGGCGGTGACACTGAAGCTTTCTTT
CASSLDGGDTEAFF
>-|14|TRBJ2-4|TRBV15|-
TGTGCCACCAGCAGAGATCGACAGAAAAACATTCAGTACTTC
CATSRDRQKNIQYF
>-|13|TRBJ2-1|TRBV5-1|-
TGCGCCAGCAGCTTGGAAAGCCCCAATGAGCAGTTCTTC
CASSLESPNEQFF
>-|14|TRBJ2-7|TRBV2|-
TGTGCCAGCAGTCCTCCGCCTAGCTCCTACGAGCAGTACTTC
CASSPPPSSYEQYF
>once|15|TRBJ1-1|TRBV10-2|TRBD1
TGCGCCAGCAGTGATCAGACAGGGGGTCGGACTGAAGCTTTCTTT
CASSDQTGGRTEAFF
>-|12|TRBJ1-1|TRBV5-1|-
TGCGCCAGCAGCTTGGCGGGTTCTGAAGCTTTCTTT
CASSLAGSEAFF
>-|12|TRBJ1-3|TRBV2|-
TGTGCCAGCAGTGACCTAGGAAACACCATATATTTT
CASSDLGNTIYF
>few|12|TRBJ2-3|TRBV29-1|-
TGCAGCGTGACCAGGGGAGCAGATACGCAGTATTTT
CSVTRGADTQYF
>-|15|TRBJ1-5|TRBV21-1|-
TGTGCCAGCAGCAAAGCCGACAGGGAGGATCAGCCCCAGCATTTT
CASSKADREDQPQHF
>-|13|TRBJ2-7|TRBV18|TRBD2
TGTGCCAGCTCCCGCGGGGGGGGCGACGAGCAGTACTTC
CASSRGGGDEQYF
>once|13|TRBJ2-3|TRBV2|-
TGTGCCAGCAGTGGGGGGGGCACAGATACGCAGTATTTT
CASSGGGTDTQYF
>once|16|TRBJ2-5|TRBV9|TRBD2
TGTGCCAGCAGCGTTGGCAGCGGGGGAAACCAAGAGACCCAGTACTTC
CASSVGSGGNQETQYF
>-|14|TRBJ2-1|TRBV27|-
TGTGCCAGCAGTTACCTCCCGGGGGACAATGAGCAGTTCTTC
CASSYLPGDNEQFF
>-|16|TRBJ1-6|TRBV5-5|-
TGTGCCAGCAGCTTGGGCCGGGGGGCGTTTAATTCACCCCTCCACTTT
CASSLGRGAFNSPLHF
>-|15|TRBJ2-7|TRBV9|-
TGTGCCAGCAGTGGGGGGACAGCTAATTCCTACGAGCAGTACTTC
CASSGGTANSYEQYF
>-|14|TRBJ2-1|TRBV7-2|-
TGTGCCAGCAGTAGTCGAAGTAGGGAGAATGAGCAGTTCTTC
CASSSRSRENEQFF
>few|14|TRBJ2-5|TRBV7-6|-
TGTGCCAGCAGCGGGGGGACAGCCCTTCCCACCCAGTACTTC
CASSGGTALPTQYF